This T cell receptor beta chain was documented in a study of blood T cell repertoires in COVID-19. The overall study: Collection of acute and convalescent COVID-19 samples took place in the United States, Italy and Spain. PBMCs, B-cell-depleted T cells, or T cells were the source of the cDNA or gDNA that made up the material.

Trimming removed 2 bases at V and 1 base at J, with 12 bases between. CDR1 is LGHDT, CDR2 YNNKEL, per germline (reference sequence). This CDR3 spans 16 amino acids. Authors' processing steps: The assay estimated nucleated cells by amplifying reference gene primers. The protocol was immunoSEQ multiplex PCR, while the TCRdb copy is restricted to in-frame clones and leaves out a portion. The DNA was the basis for D and trimming; V, J and clone size are from that table. Of about 55,000 clones in the sample, approximately 78% were seen once. The chain uses TRBV3-1 (or the pseudogene TRBV3-2) and TRBJ2-1; tentative D call: TRBD2 (6 bases). The specimen sequenced was peripheral blood. The receptor comes from a human donor in a cohort sampled during active or convalescent COVID-19. The CDR3 here is CASSQWGTGSYNEQFF. CDR3 sequence (DNA): TGTGCCAGCAGCCAATGGGGGACTGGTTCCTACAATGAGCAGTTCTTC.